This T cell receptor (beta chain) derives from a study of T cells after yellow fever vaccination. There are a few counts of this clonotype. Trimming pared 4 bases from V and 2 bases from J, leaving 13 bases between. Germline V gene data show CDR1 as SGHNT and CDR2 as YYREEE (reference sequence). There are 14 residues in the CDR3. Using its own MiXCR run on the 5' RACE reads, TCRdb lists one record per CDR3 protein. The data show about 250,000 distinct CDR3 sequences, approximately 3.5% seen once. Sequenced here: PBMCs, sampled 15 days after the yellow fever booster vaccination. The receptor's source is a man in his late teens or twenties who received the YFV17D yellow fever vaccine. This rearrangement joins TRBV5-4 to TRBJ2-7; TRBD1 is a possible D gene (6 bases). CDR3 coding DNA: TGTGCCAGCAGCAGAACCGGGACAACCTACGAGCAGTACTTC. Residues: CASSRTGTTYEQYF.